This TCR beta chain is from a study of regulatory and conventional T cells in RAG deficiency. V was pared by 11 bases and J by 2 bases, with 13 bases between. This CDR3 is 13 amino acids long. Germline CDR1 ENHRY, CDR2 SYGVKD. Blood CD4+ CD25-low CD127-high conventional T cells supplied the genomic DNA template. The repertoire was sequenced with immunoSEQ multiplex PCR; TCRdb's copy has only in-frame clones and lacks some. This repertoire shows 45,000 to 50,000 clones, just under 90% found once; its top ten account for 0.51%. The data also belong to a second study, concerning regulatory T cells. As that report states: The PCR used 52 TRBV and 13 TRBJ primers. Regulatory T cells showed the strongest V-J pair restriction and V/J gene skewing among patient repertoires.

Sample: CD4+ effector T cells sorted from blood. The TCR originated in a human donor in good health. The gene calls are TRBV10-3 and TRBJ1-3; weak D call: TRBD1 (5 bases). The chain's CDR3 is CAAGVGAGNTIYF. The DNA for the CDR3 is TGTGCCGCGGGGGTAGGGGCTGGAAACACCATATATTTT.